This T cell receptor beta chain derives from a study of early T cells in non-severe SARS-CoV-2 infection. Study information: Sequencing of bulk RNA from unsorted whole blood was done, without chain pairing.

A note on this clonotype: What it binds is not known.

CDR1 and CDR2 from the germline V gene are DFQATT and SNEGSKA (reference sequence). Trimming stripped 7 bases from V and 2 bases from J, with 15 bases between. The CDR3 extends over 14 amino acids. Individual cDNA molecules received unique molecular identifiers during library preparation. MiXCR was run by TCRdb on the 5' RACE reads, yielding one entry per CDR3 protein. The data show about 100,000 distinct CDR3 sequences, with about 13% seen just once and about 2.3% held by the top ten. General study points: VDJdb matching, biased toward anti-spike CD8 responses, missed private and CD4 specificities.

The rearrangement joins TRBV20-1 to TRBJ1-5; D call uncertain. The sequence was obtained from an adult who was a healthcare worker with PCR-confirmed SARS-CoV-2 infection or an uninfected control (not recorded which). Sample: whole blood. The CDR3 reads CSGWEPTGNQPQHF. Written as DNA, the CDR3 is TGCAGTGGCTGGGAACCCACGGGCAATCAGCCCCAGCATTTT.